These 32 T cell receptor beta chains came from one sample sequenced in a study of cytomegalovirus exposure and HLA in healthy donors (dated by TCRdb to about 2017). The protocol used for the library was the immunoSEQ multiplex PCR assay. The multiplex PCR relied on a mix of 60 forward primers for TCR Vbeta segments and 13 reverse primers for TCR Jbeta segments. The immuneACCESS repertoire file appears here via TCRdb, limited to in-frame rearrangements. These files lack a portion of the clones; in checked studies, under half of the deficit traces to unresolved V genes, and the cause of the others is not known. The sample data list roughly 150,000 clones, and approximately 80% of these were observed just once. Around 8% of the sample comes from the top ten. Sequencing used PBMCs. These TCRs come from a male donor in good health and CMV-seropositive.

The genes are TRBV6-1 and TRBJ2-3; 11 positions agree with TRBD2. The length of the CDR3 is 15 residues. V trimming: 6 bases; J trimming: 2 bases; junction bases outside the gene matches: 4. Germline V gene data show CDR1 as MNHNS and CDR2 as SASEGT. The CDR3 loop reads CASRRLAGNTDTQYF. The CDR3, as DNA: TGTGCCAGCAGAAGACTAGCGGGGAACACAGATACGCAGTATTTT.

CDR3 DNA: TGTGCCAGCAGCCCAACACGGAACACTGAAGCTTTCTTT. Protein product: CASSPTRNTEAFF. This chain connects TRBV27 to TRBJ1-1; D uncertain. V was clipped by 6 bases and J by 1 base, with 9 bases between them. This CDR3 comprises 13 residues. CDR1 and CDR2 from the germline V gene are MNHEY and SMNVEV (reference sequence).

The rearrangement joins TRBV4-3 to TRBJ1-2; a possible D gene is TRBD1 (6 bases). The CDR3 runs 15 residues. Deletions cut 2 bases from V and 8 bases from J, with 18 bases between. Per the germline V gene, CDR1 is LGHNA and CDR2 is YSLEER. The CDR3 DNA follows: TGCGCCAGCAGCCAAAACCCGGGGGGGCTGGAAGGCTACACCTTC. It encodes CASSQNPGGLEGYTF.

The chain has TRBV7-6 and TRBJ2-5, with a tentative D call TRBD2 (5 bases). Trimming pared 1 base from V and 4 bases from J, leaving 13 bases between. The CDR3 spans 15 residues. Germline V CDR1 and CDR2: SGHVS, FNYEAQ. The DNA for the CDR3 is TGTGCCAGCAGCTTAGTCGATTACGAGGGAGAGACCCAGTACTTC. Translation gives CASSLVDYEGETQYF.

CDR3 amino acids: CASSKDSGLGCGELFF. CDR3 nucleotides: TGTGCCAGCAGCAAAGACTCAGGCCTTGGTTGCGGGGAGCTGTTTTTT. This chain connects TRBV21-1 to TRBJ2-2; the table names TRBD1, a call not compared with the DNA. TRBV21-1 is assigned pseudogene status. CDR3 length: 16 residues.

The count of this clone is one. V and J are TRBV19 and TRBJ1-2, with TRBD1 matching over 8 bases. There are 16 residues in the CDR3. Germline V gene lookup returns CDR1 LNHDA and CDR2 SQIVND (reference sequence). Trimming cost V 7 bases and J 3 bases; bases outside gene matches: 13. The chain's CDR3 is CASTSPAGGRDYGYTF. The CDR3 bases are TGTGCCAGTACCTCTCCCGCAGGGGGCAGGGACTATGGCTACACCTTC.

Only one count was recorded for this clone. The chain is built from TRBV19 and TRBJ1-2; D not certain. With 4 bases removed from V and 3 bases from J, the gap between germline ends came to 15 bases. Germline CDR1 LNHDA, CDR2 SQIVND (reference sequence). The length of the CDR3 is 15 residues. The CDR3 loop reads CASSSSASYHYGYTF. The CDR3 nucleotides are TGTGCCAGTAGTAGCTCCGCGAGCTATCACTATGGCTACACCTTC.

The rearrangement uses TRBV10-1 and TRBJ2-1, with TRBD2 matching over 10 bases. The germline gives CDR1 WNHNN, CDR2 SYGVQD (reference sequence). The CDR3 totals 15 residues. The V and J ends lost 1 base and 5 bases, in that order; junction bases with no gene match: 2. The CDR3 nucleotides are TGCGCCAGCAGTGAGTTTACTAGCGGGAACAATGAGCAGTTCTTC. Protein: CASSEFTSGNNEQFF.

The CDR3 sequence is CASSIWTSGGQVTQYF. The CDR3 DNA is TGTGCCAGTAGTATATGGACTAGCGGAGGCCAAGTAACCCAGTACTTC. This rearrangement joins TRBV19 to TRBJ2-5, with 10 bases lining up with TRBD2. The CDR3 runs 16 residues. CDR1 is LNHDA and CDR2 is SQIVND in the germline V gene (reference sequence). V lost 2 bases and J lost 8; bases outside the gene matches: 11.

This chain uses TRBV10-1 with TRBJ2-3; TRBD2 matches 7 bases. Trimming removed 3 bases from V and 2 bases from J; junction bases left unmatched: 2. The CDR3 loop spans 14 amino acids. Germline V gene sequence: CDR1 WNHNN, CDR2 SYGVQD (reference sequence). CDR3 amino acids: CASSERDYTDTQYF. CDR3 sequence (DNA): TGCGCCAGCAGTGAAAGGGACTACACAGATACGCAGTATTTT.

The chain has TRBV5-5 and TRBJ2-2; TRBD2 matches at 7 bases. V dropped 2 bases and J dropped 7; count of bases not matched to a gene: 8. The CDR3 contains 15 residues. Looked up from germline, CDR1 is SGHKS and CDR2 is YYEKEE (reference sequence). The CDR3 is CASSFWGTKGGELFF. The CDR3 DNA sequence: TGTGCCAGCAGCTTCTGGGGGACTAAAGGCGGGGAGCTGTTTTTT.

The chain carries TRBV28 and TRBJ2-6, with 11 nucleotides matching TRBD2. After removal of 6 bases from V and 0 bases from J, the junction contained 4 bases not matched to a gene. The CDR3 covers 17 residues. In germline, CDR1 is MDHEN, CDR2 SYDVKM. For the CDR3, the DNA is TGTGCCAGCAGGCAGACTAGCGGGATCTCTGGGGCCAACGTCCTGACTTTC. Protein sequence: CASRQTSGISGANVLTF.

This clone was seen a few times. The V and J genes are TRBV6-6 and TRBJ1-4; D might be TRBD1 (5 bases). Trimming removed 2 bases at V and 6 bases at J, with 7 bases between. From germline, CDR1 is MNHNY and CDR2 SVGAGI (reference sequence). The CDR3 runs 13 residues. CDR3 coding DNA: TGTGCCAGCAGTTACCCCAGGGATGAAAAACTGTTTTTT. Residues: CASSYPRDEKLFF.

This clone was recorded a few times. The CDR3 reads CASSSGTSSPEQFF. CDR3 bases: TGTGCCAGCAGTTCCGGGACTAGTTCCCCTGAGCAGTTCTTC. V gene TRBV6-6 combines with J gene TRBJ2-1; TRBD2 aligns across 8 bases. This CDR3 has 14 amino acids. Germline V gene data show CDR1 as MNHNY and CDR2 as SVGAGI (reference sequence). With V trimmed by 4 bases and J by 9 bases, 8 bases remained unmatched.

The gene calls are TRBV28 and TRBJ2-1; D unresolved. The germline V and J ends were trimmed by 5 bases and 0 bases, with 8 bases remaining between them. The CDR3 consists of 14 residues. Looked up from germline, CDR1 is MDHEN and CDR2 is SYDVKM. The CDR3: CASSPSLSYNEQFF. DNA for the CDR3: TGTGCCAGCAGTCCCAGTCTCTCCTACAATGAGCAGTTCTTC. Filled out from reference TRBV28 and TRBJ2-1, the complete variable domain reads DVKVTQSSRYLVKRTGEKVFLECVQDMDHENMFWYRQDPGLGLRLIYFSYDVKMKEKGDIPEGYSVSREKKERFSLILESASTNQTSMYLCASSPSLSYNEQFFGPGTRLTVL.

This rearrangement joins TRBV10-3 to TRBJ2-7; D gene uncertain. The CDR3 covers 15 residues. Looked up from germline, CDR1 is ENHRY and CDR2 is SYGVKD. Trimming removed 4 bases from V and 5 bases from J, with 18 bases in between. For the CDR3, the DNA is TGTGCCATCAGTGCCGCCAAGGTTGGAGAAAACGAGCAGTACTTC. Translation gives CAISAAKVGENEQYF.

V and J are TRBV27 and TRBJ1-1; 8 nucleotides match TRBD1. With 5 bases clipped from V and 4 bases from J, the junction kept 9 bases outside the gene matches. CDR3 length: 15 residues. Germline V gene data show CDR1 as MNHEY and CDR2 as SMNVEV (reference sequence). CDR3 in amino acids: CASSPPGQGSTEAFF. The CDR3, as DNA: TGTGCCAGCAGTCCGCCCGGACAGGGAAGCACTGAAGCTTTCTTT.

The gene calls are TRBV5-1 and TRBJ2-2, with TRBD1 as a possible D gene (5 bases). From germline, CDR1 is SGHRS and CDR2 YFSETQ. The V end lost 2 bases, the J end lost 5 bases, and 13 bases lay between the germline ends. The CDR3 loop spans 15 amino acids. The DNA for the CDR3 is TGCGCCAGCAGCTTCAGGGTTCTGGGGACCGGGGAGCTGTTTTTT. Protein product: CASSFRVLGTGELFF.

V usage is TRBV19 and J usage is TRBJ2-7; no firm D call. With 5 bases removed from V and 3 bases from J, the gap between germline ends came to 11 bases. Per germline, CDR1 LNHDA and CDR2 SQIVND (reference sequence). This CDR3 is built from 13 residues. This CDR3 reads CASSYGTIYEQYF. CDR3 DNA sequence: TGTGCCAGTAGTTATGGTACTATCTACGAGCAGTACTTC.

V is TRBV6-1 and J is TRBJ1-5, with 9 bases fitting TRBD1. The germline CDR1 and CDR2 sequences are MNHNS and SASEGT. CDR3 length: 17 amino acids. V dropped 4 bases and J dropped 2; count of bases not matched to a gene: 9. The CDR3 DNA reads as TGTGCCAGCAGTGCGGGACAGGGTATGAGAGGCAATCAGCCCCAGCATTTT. Protein: CASSAGQGMRGNQPQHF.

The CDR3 loop reads CASRETSGSHEQYF. DNA for the CDR3: TGTGCCAGCCGAGAAACTAGCGGGAGCCACGAGCAGTACTTC. The V gene is TRBV18, the J gene TRBJ2-7, with TRBD2 identical over 11 bases. CDR1 is KGHSH and CDR2 is LQKENI in the germline V gene. The CDR3 spans 14 residues. V was clipped by 8 bases and J by 5 bases; unmatched bases: 8.

CDR3 nucleotide sequence: TGTGCCAGCAGCGTCAGGGGTGGGGGAGATGAGCAGTTCTTC. Its protein is CASSVRGGGDEQFF. This chain links TRBV9 with TRBJ2-1; D possibly corresponds to TRBD1 (6 bases). CDR3 length equals 14 residues. Germline V lookup: CDR1 SGDLS, CDR2 YYNGEE. Trimming removed 2 bases at V and 8 bases at J, with 14 bases between.

The chain is built from TRBV28 and TRBJ2-5; TRBD1 matches 8 bases. The CDR3 is 15 amino acids. Germline V gives CDR1 MDHEN, CDR2 SYDVKM. The trim removed 3 bases at V and 1 base at J, leaving 4 bases unmatched. CDR3 coding DNA: TGTGCCAGCAGTTTCTCCAGGGGGCGCCAAGAGACCCAGTACTTC. Protein sequence: CASSFSRGRQETQYF.

This clone was recorded a few times. The genes are TRBV10-3 and TRBJ1-5; possible D gene TRBD1, 5 bases. This CDR3 is 15 amino acids long. With 2 bases removed from V and 2 bases from J, the gap between germline ends came to 10 bases. The germline gives CDR1 ENHRY, CDR2 SYGVKD. DNA of the CDR3: TGTGCCATCAGTGAGCGCGGGGGTGGCAATCAGCCCCAGCATTTT. Translating gives CAISERGGGNQPQHF.

This clone has only one observation. The genes are TRBV6-5 and TRBJ2-3, with 10 bases aligning to TRBD2. The junction had 3 bases not matched to a gene; V was cut back by 5 bases and J by 1 base. Germline V gives CDR1 MNHEY, CDR2 SVGAGI. This CDR3 contains 15 residues. The CDR3 here is CASSPLAGGTDTQYF. CDR3 DNA sequence: TGTGCCAGCAGTCCTCTAGCGGGGGGCACAGATACGCAGTATTTT.

This clone was seen a few times. This chain uses TRBV4-3 with TRBJ1-5; TRBD1 agrees at 8 bases. In germline, CDR1 is LGHNA, CDR2 YSLEER. The CDR3 length is 14 residues. After removal of 4 bases from V and 5 bases from J, the junction contained 4 bases not matched to a gene. The chain's CDR3 is CASSRAQGDQPQHF. The CDR3 DNA reads TGCGCCAGCAGCCGGGCACAGGGGGATCAGCCCCAGCATTTT.

J is TRBJ1-2 and V is TRBV19, with D uncertain. Trimming removed 4 bases from V and 8 bases from J, with 11 bases in between. CDR1 and CDR2 (germline): LNHDA, SQIVND (reference sequence). The CDR3 loop spans 12 amino acids. In DNA, the CDR3 is TGTGCCAGTAGTACGGCGGGCGCCGGCTACACCTTC. This encodes CASSTAGAGYTF.

For this clone: The junction shows a germline mismatch at one end, possibly a read error. This rearrangement joins TRBV5-8 to TRBJ2-6, with 10 bases identical to TRBD1. The CDR3 sequence is 17 residues long. CDR1 and CDR2 from the germline V gene are SGHTS and YDEGEE. CDR3 sequence: CASSSGTGVSGANGLTF. CDR3 nucleotide sequence: TGTGCCAGCAGCTCTGGGACAGGGGTATCTGGGGCCAACGGCCTGACTTTC.

The V and J genes are TRBV19 and TRBJ1-5; D uncertain. CDR3 length: 13 residues. Between the trimmed V and J ends, which lost 3 bases and 7 bases, there was a span of 10 bases. Germline V gene data show CDR1 as LNHDA and CDR2 as SQIVND (reference sequence). The CDR3 nucleotides are TGTGCCAGTAGTATCGACACCCGACAGCCCCAGCATTTT. It specifies CASSIDTRQPQHF.

V is TRBV7-2 and J is TRBJ2-1; 8 bases are a match to TRBD1. This CDR3 is 15 amino acids long. Per the germline V gene, CDR1 is SGHTA and CDR2 is FQGNSA. Losses at the gene ends were 4 bases for V and 7 bases for J; bases not matched to a gene: 9. CDR3 bases: TGTGCCAGCAGCTCGACAGGGGTTTTCGGGAATGAGCAGTTCTTC. Translating gives CASSSTGVFGNEQFF.

The chain carries TRBV27 and TRBJ2-2; a weak D match, TRBD2 (5 bases). Trimming shortened V by 8 bases and J by 6 bases, and 13 bases separated the two germline ends. Per germline, CDR1 MNHEY and CDR2 SMNVEV (reference sequence). There are 13 residues in the CDR3. The DNA for the CDR3 is TGTGCCAGCCGAGGGTGGGGTGCCGGGGAGCTGTTTTTT. It is translated as CASRGWGAGELFF.

This clone was found once. The chain uses TRBV7-2 and TRBJ2-7; D unclear. Trimming removed 1 base from V and 0 bases from J, with 10 bases in between. Germline CDR1 SGHTA, CDR2 FQGNSA. CDR3 length: 15 residues. The CDR3 is CASSLGRPDSYEQYF. CDR3 nucleotides: TGTGCCAGCAGCTTAGGCAGGCCGGACTCCTACGAGCAGTACTTC.